This T cell receptor beta chain came from a study of blood T cell repertoires in COVID-19. Study-wide background: Samples came from the United States, Italy and Spain, spanning acute and convalescent COVID-19.

Per the original methods: Reference gene primer amplification yielded estimated nucleated cell counts. The protocol was immunoSEQ multiplex PCR, while the TCRdb copy is restricted to in-frame clones and leaves out a portion. For V, J and clone size, that table is used; D and trimming come from the DNA. The repertoire holds roughly 280,000 clones, with about 88% as singletons. This clone appeared a few times. The germline CDR1 and CDR2 sequences are SGHTA and FQGNSA. Trimming took off 5 bases at V and 2 bases at J, with 16 bases between the two ends. The CDR3 has 15 residues. The clonotype originates from a man younger than 35 with active or convalescent COVID-19. V usage is TRBV7-2 and J usage is TRBJ2-7; weak D call: TRBD2 (7 bases). The material sequenced was peripheral blood. For the CDR3, the DNA is TGTGCCAGCAGCGGGAGGGGGGACCAGACCTACGAGCAGTACTTC. As protein: CASSGRGDQTYEQYF. Combining the CDR3 with reference TRBV7-2 and TRBJ2-7 gives the whole variable domain GAGVSQSPSNKVTEKGKDVELRCDPISGHTALYWYRQSLGQGLEFLIYFQGNSAPDKSGLPSDRFSAERTGGSVSTLTIQRTQQEDSAVYLCASSGRGDQTYEQYFGPGTRLTVT.